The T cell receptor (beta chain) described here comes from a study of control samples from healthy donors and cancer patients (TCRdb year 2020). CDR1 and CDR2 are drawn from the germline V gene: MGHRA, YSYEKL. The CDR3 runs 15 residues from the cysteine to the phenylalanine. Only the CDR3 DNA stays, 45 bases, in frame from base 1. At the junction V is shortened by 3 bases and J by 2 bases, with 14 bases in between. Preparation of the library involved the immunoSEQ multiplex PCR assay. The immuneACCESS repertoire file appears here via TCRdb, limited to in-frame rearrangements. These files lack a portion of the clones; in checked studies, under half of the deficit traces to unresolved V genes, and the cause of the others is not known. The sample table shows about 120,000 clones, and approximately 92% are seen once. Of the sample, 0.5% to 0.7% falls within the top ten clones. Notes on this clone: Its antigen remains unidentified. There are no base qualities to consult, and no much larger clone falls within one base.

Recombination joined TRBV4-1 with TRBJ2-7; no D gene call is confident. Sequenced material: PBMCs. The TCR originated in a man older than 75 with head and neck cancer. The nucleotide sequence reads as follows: TGCGCCAGCAGCCACCAGGACGGATTCACCTACGAGCAGTACTTC. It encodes CASSHQDGFTYEQYF.